This TCR beta chain was profiled in a study of blood T cell repertoires in COVID-19. Original analysis: Estimation of nucleated cell counts was performed using reference gene primer amplification. The assay was immunoSEQ multiplex PCR, and TCRdb's table has in-frame clones only and misses some. That table supplies the V and J calls and clone size; D and trimming were determined from the DNA. Of 90,000 to 120,000 clones listed, over 60% are singletons. The V gene lost 3 bases and the J gene lost 1 base, with 13 bases spanning the gap. CDR1 and CDR2 from the germline V gene are KGHSH and LQKENI. The CDR3 is 16 residues long.

This receptor was identified in a man between 65 and 85 years old with acute or convalescent COVID-19. This chain links TRBV18 with TRBJ1-3; D may be TRBD1 (6 bases). Specimen: peripheral blood. CDR3 DNA: TGTGCCAGCTCACCTAAACAGGGCTTTTCTGGAAACACCATATATTTT. This encodes CASSPKQGFSGNTIYF.